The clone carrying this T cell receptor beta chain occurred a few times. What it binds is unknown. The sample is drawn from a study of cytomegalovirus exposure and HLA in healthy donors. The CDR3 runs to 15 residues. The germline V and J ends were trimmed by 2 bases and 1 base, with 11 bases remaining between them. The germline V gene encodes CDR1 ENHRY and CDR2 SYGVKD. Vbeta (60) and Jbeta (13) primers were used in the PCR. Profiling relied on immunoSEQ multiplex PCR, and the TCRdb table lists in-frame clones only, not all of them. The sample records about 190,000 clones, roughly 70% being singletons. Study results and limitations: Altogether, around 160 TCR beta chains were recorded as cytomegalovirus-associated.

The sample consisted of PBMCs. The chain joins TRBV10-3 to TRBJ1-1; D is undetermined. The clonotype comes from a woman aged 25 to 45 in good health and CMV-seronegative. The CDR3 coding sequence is TGTGCCATCAGTGAGCCCACAAAATCGAACACTGAAGCTTTCTTT. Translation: CAISEPTKSNTEAFF.